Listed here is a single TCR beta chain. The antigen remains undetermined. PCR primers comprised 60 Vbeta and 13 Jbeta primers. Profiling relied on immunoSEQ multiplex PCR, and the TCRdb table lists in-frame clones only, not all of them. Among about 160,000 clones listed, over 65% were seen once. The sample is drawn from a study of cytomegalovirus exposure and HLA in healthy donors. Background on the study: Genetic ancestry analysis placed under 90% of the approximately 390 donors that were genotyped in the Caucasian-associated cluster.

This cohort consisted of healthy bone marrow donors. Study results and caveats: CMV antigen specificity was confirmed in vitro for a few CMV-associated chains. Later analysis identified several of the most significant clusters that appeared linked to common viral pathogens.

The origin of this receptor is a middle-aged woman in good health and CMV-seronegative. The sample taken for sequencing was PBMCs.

The CDR3 sequence: CASSGQGGQPQHF. DNA of the CDR3: TGTGCCAGCAGCGGACAGGGTGGCCAGCCCCAGCATTTT. The chain recombines TRBV28 with TRBJ1-5; 8 positions agree with TRBD1. Germline V gene sequence: CDR1 MDHEN, CDR2 SYDVKM. Trimming removed 6 bases from V and 7 bases from J; junction bases left unmatched: 5. The length of the CDR3 is 13 residues.